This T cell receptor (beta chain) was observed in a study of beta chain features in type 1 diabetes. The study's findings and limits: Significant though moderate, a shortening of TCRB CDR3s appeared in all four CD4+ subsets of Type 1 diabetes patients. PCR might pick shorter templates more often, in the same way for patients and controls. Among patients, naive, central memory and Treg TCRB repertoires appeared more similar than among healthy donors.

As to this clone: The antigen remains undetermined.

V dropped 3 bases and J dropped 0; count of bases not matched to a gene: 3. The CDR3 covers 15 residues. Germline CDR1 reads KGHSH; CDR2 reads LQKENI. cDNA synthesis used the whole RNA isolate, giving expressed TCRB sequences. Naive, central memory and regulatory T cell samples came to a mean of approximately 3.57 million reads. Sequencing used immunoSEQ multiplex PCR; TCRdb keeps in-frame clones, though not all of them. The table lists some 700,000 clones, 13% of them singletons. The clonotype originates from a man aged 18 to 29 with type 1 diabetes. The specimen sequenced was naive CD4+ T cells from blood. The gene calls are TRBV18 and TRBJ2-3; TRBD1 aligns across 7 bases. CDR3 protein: CASSPVTGSTDTQYF. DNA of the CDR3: TGTGCCAGCTCACCCGTGACAGGGAGCACAGATACGCAGTATTTT.